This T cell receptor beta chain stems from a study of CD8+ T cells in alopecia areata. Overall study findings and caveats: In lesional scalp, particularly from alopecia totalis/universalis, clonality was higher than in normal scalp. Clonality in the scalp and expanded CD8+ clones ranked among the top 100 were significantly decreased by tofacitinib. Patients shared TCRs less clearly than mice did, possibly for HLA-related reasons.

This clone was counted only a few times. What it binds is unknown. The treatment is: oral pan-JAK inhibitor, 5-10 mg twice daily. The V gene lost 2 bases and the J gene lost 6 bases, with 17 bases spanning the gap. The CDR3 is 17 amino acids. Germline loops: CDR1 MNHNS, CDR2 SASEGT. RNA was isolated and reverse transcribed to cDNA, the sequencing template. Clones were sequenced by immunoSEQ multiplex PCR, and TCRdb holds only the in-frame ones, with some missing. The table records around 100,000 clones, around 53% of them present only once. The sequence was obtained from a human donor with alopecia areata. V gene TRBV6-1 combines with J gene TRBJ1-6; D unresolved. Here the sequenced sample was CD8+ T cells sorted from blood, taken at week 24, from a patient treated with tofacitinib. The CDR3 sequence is CASSESETWLLNSPLHF. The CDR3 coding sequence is TGTGCCAGCAGTGAAAGTGAAACCTGGCTTCTTAATTCACCCCTCCACTTT.